A single sample is the source of the 3 T cell receptor beta chains below, sequenced in a study of cytotoxic CD8 clonotypes in ibrutinib-treated CLL. Using immunoSEQ multiplex PCR, the repertoire was profiled, and TCRdb retains in-frame clones only, with some absent. The profile shows about 120,000 clones, 50% to 65% of them singletons. Material: PBMCs, obtained after 24 months of ibrutinib treatment. All receptors come from a human donor with chronic lymphocytic leukemia.

V is TRBV2 and J is TRBJ2-1; 11 nucleotides match TRBD2. V trimming: 4 bases; J trimming: 1 base; junction bases outside the gene matches: 9. From germline, CDR1 is SNHLY and CDR2 FYNNEI. The CDR3 spans 18 residues. CDR3 sequence (DNA): TGTGCCAGCAGTGGTTTGCTAGCGGGGGGCCCTTCCTACAATGAGCAGTTCTTC. Translation: CASSGLLAGGPSYNEQFF.

The chain couples TRBV20-1 to TRBJ2-7, with a possible D match to TRBD2 (5 bases). CDR1 and CDR2 (germline): DFQATT, SNEGSKA (reference sequence). Trimming left V 2 bases short and J 7 bases short, with 6 bases between. The CDR3 loop spans 10 amino acids. CDR3: CSARSGEQYF. The CDR3 DNA sequence: TGCAGTGCTAGATCGGGAGAGCAGTACTTC.

This clone was recorded a few times. CDR3 loop: CASSSTPQDRAEAFF. CDR3 in DNA: TGCGCCAGCAGCTCCACCCCTCAAGACAGGGCTGAAGCTTTCTTT. The V call is TRBV5-1, the J call TRBJ1-1; 7 nucleotides line up with TRBD1. From germline, CDR1 is SGHRS and CDR2 YFSETQ. The CDR3 spans 15 residues. J lost 6 bases, V lost 3 bases, and 11 bases had no gene match.